Below, one T cell receptor (beta chain) is given with its context. This record comes from a study of blood T cell repertoires in COVID-19. Study-level information: Sites in the United States, Italy and Spain provided acute and convalescent COVID-19 samples. Sources were T cells, B-cell-depleted T cells, or PBMCs; the material itself was cDNA or gDNA.

The CDR3 totals 14 residues. Germline V gene lookup returns CDR1 MNHNS and CDR2 SASEGT. Between the trimmed V and J ends, which lost 1 base and 1 base, there was a span of 8 bases. Using immunoSEQ multiplex PCR, the repertoire was profiled, and TCRdb retains in-frame clones only, with some absent. Found here are some 250,000 clones, roughly 88% of them singletons; the top ten hold less than 2.5%. In terms of age and location, participants ranged from roughly 18 to 100 years and lived in about two dozen US areas. V is TRBV6-1 and J is TRBJ2-7; D gene uncertain. The clonotype was recovered from a woman aged 50 to 65 who had recovered from COVID-19. Specimen: PBMCs or T cells enriched from blood (not recorded which). CDR3 sequence (DNA): TGTGCCAGCAGTGAAGATGGCTTTTCCTACGAGCAGTACTTC. It translates to CASSEDGFSYEQYF.